This T cell receptor beta chain was obtained from a study of T cell responses to AZD1222 COVID-19 vaccine (dated by TCRdb to the early 2020s). Regarding the study in general: AZD1222 recipients with second doses at about 4 weeks or about 12 weeks were pooled, because spike-specific TCR depth and breadth did not differ between schedules. Trial participants were enrolled by age into subgroups of 18-55, 56-69 and 70-plus years, and about 150, 27 and 61 TCR-sequenced participants, respectively, were included in these subgroups. A total of around 240 trial participants underwent TCR sequencing, of whom about 200 had received two doses of AZD1222 and about 25 had received two doses of the MenACWY control vaccine. Summary of the overall study and its limitations: Nearly half of unique spike-specific TCRs reportedly recognized epitopes outside regions mutated in the B.1.351 and B.1.1.7 variants. Because no samples from the day 14 peak response were available, repertoires could be characterized only after the peak T cell response. After two AZD1222 doses, both the breadth and the depth of spike-specific TCRs were significantly higher than at day 0 and than in MenACWY recipients. Vaccine-associated CD4 TCRs spanned the whole spike protein, with dominant responses in regions 160-218 and 743-854. Conclusions about previously exposed vaccinees were limited because only six AZD1222 recipients were SARS-CoV-2 seropositive at baseline. The 56-69-year group was small, and its depth increase did not reach significance, likely because of low power. Participants were mostly white British and included more females than males, and it was suggested by the authors that clonal diversity may have been underestimated.

Read against the paper, the sample's time point label means: baseline before first vaccination. The vaccinee samples were drawn from two UK trials, COV001 and COV002, one of which was a single-blind randomized controlled phase 2/3 trial testing AZD1222 (ChAdOx1 nCoV-19) in healthy adults. Trial participant PBMC samples were collected at day 0 and day 28 after the second dose for TCRbeta chain sequencing. The CDR3 regions of human TCRbeta chains were analyzed by immunosequencing. Turning to the authors' computational methods: TCRs in the repertoires were compared against a reference library of SARS-CoV-2-specific TCRs that had been generated with the MIRA antigen-specificity platform. Breadth was defined as the fraction of unique TCRs that were SARS-CoV-2-associated. Depth was defined as the fraction of total T cells that were SARS-CoV-2-associated. Each spike-specific TCR was assigned to its reactive spike region and to a CD4 or CD8 class using the MIRA data. Log10-transformed breadth and depth values were compared by one-way ANOVA with Sidak's multiple comparisons tests. The immuneACCESS repertoire file appears here via TCRdb, limited to in-frame rearrangements. These files lack a portion of the clones; in checked studies, under half of the deficit traces to unresolved V genes, and the cause of the others is not known. That table furnishes V, J and clone size, whereas the DNA furnished D and trimming. The sample table holds about 110,000 clones, of which 81% were seen once. Around 4.6% of the sample rests with the top ten.

Worth noting for this clone: It lacks a known antigen. Per-base quality was not reported, and no clone a single base away is much larger than it.

The junction shows trimming of 2 bases on V and 7 bases on J, and the gene matches do not reach 5 bases of it. CDR1 and CDR2 are drawn from the germline V gene: SGHRS, YFSETQ. Including cysteine and phenylalanine, the CDR3 has 14 amino acids. CDR3 DNA is the only sequence kept; it has 42 bases, read in frame from the first base. The chain was built from TRBV5-1 and TRBJ1-5; TRBD1 lines up with 8 middle nucleotides. The receptor was derived from an adult in good health. Sequenced here: peripheral blood, sampled on day 0 of AZD1222 vaccination. The CDR3 sequence is CASSLGQGGQPQHF. The nucleotide sequence is TGCGCCAGCAGCTTAGGACAGGGCGGCCAGCCCCAGCATTTT.